The 15 T cell receptor beta chains reported below all come from one sample, sequenced in a study of T cell responses to AZD1222 COVID-19 vaccine. Profiling relied on immunoSEQ multiplex PCR, and the TCRdb table lists in-frame clones only, not all of them. The data contain about 150,000 clones, 90% to 95% of them singletons. The sequencing here drew on peripheral blood, taken 28 days after the second AZD1222 dose. Every receptor here comes from an adult who received the AZD1222 COVID-19 vaccine.

V usage is TRBV6-5 and J usage is TRBJ1-5, with D unresolved. This CDR3 contains 15 residues. The germline V gene has CDR1 MNHEY and CDR2 SVGAGI. Between the trimmed V and J ends, which lost 4 bases and 0 bases, there was a span of 10 bases. The CDR3 region is CASSLGYYSNQPQHF. The CDR3 region has the DNA TGTGCCAGCAGTTTGGGGTATTATAGCAATCAGCCCCAGCATTTT.

This chain connects TRBV20-1 to TRBJ2-7; D call uncertain. Germline V gene data show CDR1 as DFQATT and CDR2 as SNEGSKA (reference sequence). The ends were cut back, 6 bases at V and 6 bases at J, with 12 bases in the middle. The CDR3 consists of 11 residues. The CDR3 DNA reads as TGCAGTGCAGAGGTGGGTGTCGAGCAGTACTTC. Amino acid sequence: CSAEVGVEQYF.

The table lists this clone with a count of one. The chain is built from TRBV19 and TRBJ1-5, with a possible D match to TRBD1 (6 bases). V was cut by 4 bases and J by 5 bases, with 12 bases left in between. This CDR3 has 14 residues. In germline, CDR1 is LNHDA, CDR2 SQIVND (reference sequence). CDR3 in amino acids: CASSTGQPDQPQHF. CDR3 nucleotide sequence: TGTGCCAGTAGTACCGGACAGCCCGATCAGCCCCAGCATTTT.

The chain employs TRBV3-1 (or the pseudogene TRBV3-2) and TRBJ2-1; possible D gene TRBD1, 5 bases. CDR3 size: 15 residues. The V end was cut by 6 bases, the J end by 0 bases, with 12 bases between. Per germline, CDR1 LGHDT and CDR2 YNNKEL (reference sequence). CDR3: CASRGRVSSYNEQFF. In nucleotides, the CDR3 is TGTGCCAGCAGAGGCAGGGTGAGCTCCTACAATGAGCAGTTCTTC.

The CDR3 here is CASSLGRYEQYF. CDR3 coding DNA: TGTGCCAGCAGCTTAGGTCGCTACGAGCAGTACTTC. The rearrangement uses TRBV7-9 and TRBJ2-7; D gene ambiguous. CDR1 and CDR2 (germline): SEHNR, FQNEAQ (reference sequence). There are 12 residues in the CDR3. The germline V and J ends were trimmed by 1 base and 3 bases, with 4 bases remaining between them.

The chain combines TRBV4-2 with TRBJ2-7, with 7 bases identical to TRBD2. CDR1 and CDR2 from the germline V gene are LGHNA and YNFKEQ. Trimming took 0 bases from V and 2 from J; bases not matched to a gene: 4. This CDR3 contains 15 residues. The CDR3 spells CASSQESGVTYEQYF. The CDR3 bases are TGTGCCAGCAGCCAAGAAAGCGGGGTCACCTACGAGCAGTACTTC.

The chain has TRBV14 and TRBJ1-2, with a weak D call TRBD1 (5 bases). CDR3 length equals 14 residues. The germline CDR1 and CDR2 sequences are SGHDN and FVKESK. The V end was cut by 2 bases, the J end by 4 bases, with 11 bases between. CDR3 sequence: CASSQFGQGYGYTF. CDR3 bases: TGTGCCAGCAGCCAATTCGGGCAGGGCTATGGCTACACCTTC. The whole variable domain, filled in from reference TRBV14 and TRBJ1-2, reads EAGVTQFPSHSVIEKGQTVTLRCDPISGHDNLYWYRRVMGKEIKFLLHFVKESKQDESGMPNNRFLAERTGGTYSTLKVQPAELEDSGVYFCASSQFGQGYGYTFGSGTRLTVV.

This rearrangement joins TRBV7-6 to TRBJ1-1; D uncertain. Germline values: CDR1 SGHVS, CDR2 FNYEAQ. The CDR3 contains 13 residues. The germline V and J ends were trimmed by 1 base and 4 bases, with 7 bases remaining between them. The CDR3 region has the DNA TGTGCCAGCAGCTTAGGGGTGACCACTGAAGCTTTCTTT. Translating gives CASSLGVTTEAFF.

The chain combines TRBV27 with TRBJ2-7; maybe TRBD1 (5 bases). Trimming shortened V by 6 bases and J by 6 bases, and 15 bases separated the two germline ends. The CDR3 is 13 amino acids. Germline-derived CDR1 and CDR2 are MNHEY and SMNVEV (reference sequence). CDR3 sequence: CASRRTDTLEQYF. CDR3 coding DNA: TGTGCCAGCAGACGAACGGACACCCTCGAGCAGTACTTC.

J is TRBJ1-1 and V is TRBV7-2, with D possibly TRBD1 on 5 matching bases. The CDR3 runs 17 residues. V dropped 1 base and J dropped 5 bases, with 20 bases sitting between them. The V gene's germline CDR1 is SGHTA and CDR2 FQGNSA. CDR3 sequence: CASSLGAGHRRGTEAFF. The CDR3 nucleotides read TGTGCCAGCAGCTTAGGTGCGGGTCACCGTAGGGGAACTGAAGCTTTCTTT. The full variable domain, its missing parts supplied by reference TRBV7-2 and TRBJ1-1, is GAGVSQSPSNKVTEKGKDVELRCDPISGHTALYWYRQSLGQGLEFLIYFQGNSAPDKSGLPSDRFSAERTGGSVSTLTIQRTQQEDSAVYLCASSLGAGHRRGTEAFFGQGTRLTVV.

This rearrangement joins TRBV28 to TRBJ1-1, with 7 bases fitting TRBD1. The CDR3 spans 15 residues. After removal of 5 bases from V and 0 bases from J, the junction contained 6 bases not matched to a gene. Germline CDR1 reads MDHEN; CDR2 reads SYDVKM. The CDR3 spells CASSVGGGVNTEAFF. CDR3 nucleotides: TGTGCCAGCAGTGTAGGGGGCGGCGTGAACACTGAAGCTTTCTTT.

The chain uses TRBV6-5 and TRBJ1-1, with no clear D. The V gene's germline CDR1 is MNHEY and CDR2 SVGAGI. This CDR3 is 15 amino acids long. Trimming pared 0 bases from V and 1 base from J, leaving 9 bases between. The CDR3 DNA is TGTGCCAGCAGTTACTCGAAGAAGAAGAACACTGAAGCTTTCTTT. Amino acid sequence: CASSYSKKKNTEAFF.

This clone was recorded only once. The rearrangement joins TRBV6-2 or TRBV6-3 to TRBJ1-5; perhaps TRBD1 as D (5 bases). Germline V gene lookup returns CDR1 MNHEY and CDR2 SVGEGT. This CDR3 has 14 amino acids. Between the trimmed V and J ends, which lost 6 bases and 4 bases, there was a span of 13 bases. In DNA, the CDR3 is TGTGCCAGCAGCAAGGGACCGTCTAATCAGCCCCAGCATTTT. This sequence encodes CASSKGPSNQPQHF.

The CDR3 spells CASSQDGQVHGYTF. The CDR3 coding sequence is TGTGCCAGCAGCCAAGATGGACAGGTTCATGGCTACACCTTC. The chain employs TRBV3-1 (or the pseudogene TRBV3-2) and TRBJ1-2; 7 nucleotides line up with TRBD1. The V segment lost 0 bases and the J segment 6 bases; nucleotides outside the gene matches: 4. The germline V gene encodes CDR1 LGHDT and CDR2 YNNKEL (reference sequence). The CDR3 has 14 amino acids.

The chain links TRBV11-2 to TRBJ1-3; D gene unclear. Germline CDR1 is SGHAT and CDR2 is FQNNGV. This CDR3 region has 13 residues. The V end was cut by 7 bases, the J end by 4 bases, with 11 bases between. CDR3 residues: CASTATVGNTIYF. CDR3 sequence (DNA): TGTGCCAGCACTGCCACCGTGGGAAACACCATATATTTT. Full variable domain (outside the CDR3, taken from reference TRBV11-2 and TRBJ1-3): EAGVAQSPRYKIIEKRQSVAFWCNPISGHATLYWYQQILGQGPKLLIQFQNNGVVDDSQLPKDRFSAERLKGVDSTLKIQPAKLEDSAVYLCASTATVGNTIYFGEGSWLTVV.